A selection of T cell receptor beta chains follows, all from one sample in a study of T-cell reconstitution after alpha-beta-depleted transplantation in children. TCRdb processed the PCR reads anew with MiXCR; each CDR3 protein has one entry. The profile covers 440,000 or so distinct CDR3 sequences, with approximately 41% appearing a single time and approximately 25% taken by the ten largest. This specimen was PBMCs, taken before TCRalphabeta/CD19-depleted stem cell transplant. The receptor set was obtained from a girl aged 2-9 years with aplastic anemia, due to receive a stem cell transplant. Both conserved end residues are part of each CDR3. A D gene is named only where the DNA matches it firmly. A clone size is listed for some rows: how often the clone was seen (once, few, many), or a class if it is expanded.

V gene	J gene	D gene	clone size	CDR3 DNA	CDR3 protein
TRBV29-1	TRBJ2-7	TRBD1	-	TGCAGCGTTGTGGGGACAGGATCCTACGAGCAGTACTTC	CSVVGTGSYEQYF
TRBV23-1	TRBJ2-1	-	-	TGCGCCAGCAGTCACGGGATCTCTGAGCAGTTCTTC	CASSHGISEQFF
TRBV14	TRBJ1-5	TRBD1	-	TGTGCCAGCAGCCAAGCGGGACAGGGGGCGCGGCAGCCCCAGCATTTT	CASSQAGQGARQPQHF
TRBV5-1	TRBJ2-5	-	few	TGCGCCAGCAGCTCCTCTCCCGAGACCCAGTACTTC	CASSSSPETQYF
TRBV28	TRBJ2-7	-	-	TGTGCCAGCACCCAAACGGCGCCAGCGGGCGTCCACGAGCAGTACTTC	CASTQTAPAGVHEQYF
TRBV12-3/TRBV12-4	TRBJ1-2	TRBD1	-	TGTGCCAGCCATGAGGGACAGGGTTTGCCCTATGGCTACACCTTC	CASHEGQGLPYGYTF
TRBV6-1	TRBJ2-3	TRBD1	once	TGTGCCAGCAGTGGTAGACAGGGGGATACGCAGTATTTT	CASSGRQGDTQYF
TRBV5-1	TRBJ2-6	-	once	TGCGCCAGCCTCGGACGGGCGGGGAGGCCTGGGGCCAACGTCCTGACTTTC	CASLGRAGRPGANVLTF
TRBV20-1	TRBJ2-5	-	-	TGCAGTGCTAGGCCGGGGCCCTGGGGGGAGACCCAGTACTTC	CSARPGPWGETQYF
TRBV20-1	TRBJ2-1	-	many	TGCAGTGCCTTAGATTTGGCGGATAATGAGCAGTTCTTC	CSALDLADNEQFF
TRBV24-1	TRBJ2-6	-	-	TGTGCCACCAGTGGACGCTCTGGGGCCAACGTCCTGACTTTC	CATSGRSGANVLTF
TRBV29-1	TRBJ2-1	TRBD1	few	TGCAGCGCCACGGGACAGCGGAACTACAATGAGCAGTTCTTC	CSATGQRNYNEQFF
TRBV6-1	TRBJ2-3	TRBD2	many	TGTGCCAGCAGTGAATCGGCTAGCGGGAGTCCTTATACGCAGTATTTT	CASSESASGSPYTQYF
TRBV29-1	TRBJ2-7	-	-	TGCAGCGTTGTAAGCGTTGACGCCTACGAGCAGTACTTC	CSVVSVDAYEQYF
TRBV7-2	TRBJ2-5	TRBD1	-	TGTGCCAGCAGCTTAGAACAGGGGCGCCTTCAAGAGACCCAGTACTTC	CASSLEQGRLQETQYF